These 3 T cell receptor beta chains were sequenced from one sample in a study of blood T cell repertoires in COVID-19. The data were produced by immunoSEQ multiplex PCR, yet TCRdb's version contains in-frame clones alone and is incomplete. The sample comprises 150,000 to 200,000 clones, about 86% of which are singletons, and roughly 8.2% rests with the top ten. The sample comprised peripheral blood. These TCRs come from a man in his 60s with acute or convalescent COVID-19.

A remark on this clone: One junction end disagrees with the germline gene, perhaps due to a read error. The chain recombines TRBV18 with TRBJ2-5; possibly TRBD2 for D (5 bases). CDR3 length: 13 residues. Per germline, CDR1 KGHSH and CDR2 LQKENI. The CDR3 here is CASSPLVQETQYF. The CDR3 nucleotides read TGTGCCAGCTCCCCACTAGTCCAAGAGACCCAGTACTTC.

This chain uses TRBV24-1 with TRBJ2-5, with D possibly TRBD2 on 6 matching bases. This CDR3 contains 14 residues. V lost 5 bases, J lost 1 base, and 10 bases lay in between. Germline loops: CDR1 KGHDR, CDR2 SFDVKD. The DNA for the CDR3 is TGTGCCACCAGTGCCGGGACTCTCCAAGAGACCCAGTACTTC. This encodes CATSAGTLQETQYF.

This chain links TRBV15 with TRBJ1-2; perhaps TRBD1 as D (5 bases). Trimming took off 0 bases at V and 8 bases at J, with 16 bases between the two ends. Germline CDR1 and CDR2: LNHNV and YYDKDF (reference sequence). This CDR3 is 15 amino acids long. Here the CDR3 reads CATSREVGTAGGYTF. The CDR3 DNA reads TGTGCCACCAGCAGAGAAGTGGGGACGGCGGGGGGCTACACCTTC. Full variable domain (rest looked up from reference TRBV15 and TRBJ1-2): DAMVIQNPRYQVTQFGKPVTLSCSQTLNHNVMYWYQQKSSQAPKLLFHYYDKDFNNEADTPDNFQSRRPNTSFCFLDIRSPGLGDTAMYLCATSREVGTAGGYTFGSGTRLTVV.